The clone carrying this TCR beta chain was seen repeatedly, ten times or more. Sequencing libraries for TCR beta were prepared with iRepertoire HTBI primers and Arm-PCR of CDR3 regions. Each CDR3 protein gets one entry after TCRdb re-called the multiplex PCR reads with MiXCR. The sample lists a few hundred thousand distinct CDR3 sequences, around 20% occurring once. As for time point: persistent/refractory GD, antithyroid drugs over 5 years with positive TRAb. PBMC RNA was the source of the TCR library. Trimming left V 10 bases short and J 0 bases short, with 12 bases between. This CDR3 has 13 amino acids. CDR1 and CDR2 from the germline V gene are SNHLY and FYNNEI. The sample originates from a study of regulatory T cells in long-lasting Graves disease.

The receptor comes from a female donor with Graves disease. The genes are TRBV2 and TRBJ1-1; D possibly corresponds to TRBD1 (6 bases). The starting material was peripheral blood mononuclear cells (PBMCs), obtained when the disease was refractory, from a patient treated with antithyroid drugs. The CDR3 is CANARGMNTEAFF. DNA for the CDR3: TGTGCCAACGCCAGGGGAATGAACACTGAAGCTTTCTTT.